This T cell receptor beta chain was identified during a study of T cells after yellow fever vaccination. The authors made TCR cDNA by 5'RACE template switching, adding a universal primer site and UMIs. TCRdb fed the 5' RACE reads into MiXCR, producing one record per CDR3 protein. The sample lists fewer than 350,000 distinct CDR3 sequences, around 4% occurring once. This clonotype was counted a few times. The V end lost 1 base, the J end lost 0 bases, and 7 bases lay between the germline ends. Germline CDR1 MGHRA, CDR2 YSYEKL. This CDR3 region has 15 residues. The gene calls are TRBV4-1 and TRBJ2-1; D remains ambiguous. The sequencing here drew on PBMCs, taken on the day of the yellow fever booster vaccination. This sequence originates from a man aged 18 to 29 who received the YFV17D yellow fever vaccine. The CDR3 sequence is CASSQARISYNEQFF. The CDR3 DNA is TGCGCCAGCAGCCAAGCCCGGATCTCCTACAATGAGCAGTTCTTC.